A selection of T cell receptor beta chains follows, all from one sample in a study of breast tumors, draining lymph nodes, adjacent tissues. TCRdb re-derived calls from the multiplex PCR reads in MiXCR, one entry per CDR3 protein. The table includes about 200,000 distinct CDR3 sequences, approximately 30% detected once. The sample was axillary lymph node tissue. Every receptor here comes from a female donor with breast cancer. Some clones in this sample may be carry-over from other donors' samples. Both conserved end residues are part of each CDR3. A D gene is named only where the DNA matches it firmly. Clone size appears in some rows only: once, few, many, or a class for an expanded clone.

D	size	V	J	CDR3	DNA
TRBD2	many	TRBV11-2	TRBJ2-3	CASTRGGFGTDTQYF	TGTGCCAGCACCCGCGGGGGGTTCGGCACAGATACGCAGTATTTT
TRBD2	many	TRBV9	TRBJ2-7	CASSAGLAPSYEQYF	TGTGCCAGCAGCGCTGGACTAGCTCCCTCCTACGAGCAGTACTTC
TRBD1	many	TRBV7-6	TRBJ1-3	CASSPRTGGNTIYF	TGTGCCAGCAGCCCCCGGACAGGAGGAAACACCATATATTTT
TRBD1	-	TRBV29-1	TRBJ1-1	CSVEGTGMYTEAFF	TGCAGCGTTGAAGGGACAGGGATGTACACTGAAGCTTTCTTT
-	many	TRBV27	TRBJ2-7	CASSLSDGSYEQYF	TGTGCCAGCAGTTTATCCGACGGCTCCTACGAGCAGTACTTC
-	many	TRBV2	TRBJ2-1	CASKIASNLNEQFF	TGTGCCAGCAAGATAGCATCTAACCTCAATGAGCAGTTCTTC
-	many	TRBV7-3	TRBJ2-3	CASSLTGGLTTQYF	TGTGCCAGCAGCTTAACCGGTGGACTAACGACGCAGTATTTT
-	many	TRBV7-9	TRBJ2-7	CASSSISGTGYEQYF	TGTGCCAGCAGCTCAATTTCCGGGACCGGCTACGAGCAGTACTTC
-	-	TRBV19	TRBJ1-6	CASSNRNDSPLHF	TGTGCCAGTAGTAACAGGAACGATTCACCCCTCCACTTT
TRBD1	-	TRBV3-1	TRBJ2-5	CASNPKQVGQPQETQYF	TGTGCCAGCAACCCGAAACAAGTGGGACAGCCTCAAGAGACCCAGTACTTC
TRBD1	-	TRBV11-2	TRBJ1-6	CATSIDWTGGNSPLHF	TGTGCCACCAGCATAGACTGGACAGGCGGTAATTCACCCCTCCACTTT
-	many	TRBV25-1	TRBJ1-4	CASSEYPGQPNEKLFF	TGTGCCAGCAGTGAATACCCCGGACAGCCTAATGAAAAACTGTTTTTT
-	many	TRBV5-8	TRBJ1-2	CASSAGSEEGYTF	TGTGCCAGCAGCGCCGGATCAGAGGAAGGCTACACCTTC
-	once	TRBV6-6	TRBJ1-4	CASSAGGGGEKLFF	TGTGCCAGCAGTGCTGGAGGGGGAGGCGAAAAACTGTTTTTT
TRBD1	few	TRBV6-2/TRBV6-3	TRBJ1-2	CAIKDRAGDHTF	TGTGCCATCAAGGACAGGGCGGGCGACCACACCTTC
-	many	TRBV6-6	TRBJ2-7	CASSVTGYEQYF	TGTGCCAGCAGTGTGACAGGCTACGAGCAGTACTTC
TRBD1	-	TRBV7-8	TRBJ2-3	CASSLRGHIDTQYF	TGTGCCAGCAGCTTAAGGGGGCACATAGATACGCAGTATTTT
-	many	TRBV12-3/TRBV12-4	TRBJ2-7	CASSLLSRQYF	TGTGCCAGCAGTTTACTCTCACGGCAGTACTTC
TRBD2	many	TRBV4-3	TRBJ2-7	CASSQDRRGGREQYF	TGCGCCAGCAGCCAAGATAGGCGGGGAGGGAGAGAGCAGTACTTC
-	-	TRBV7-3	TRBJ2-4	CASSLKGWTVAKNIQYF	TGTGCCAGCAGCTTAAAAGGTTGGACGGTAGCCAAAAACATTCAGTACTTC
-	many	TRBV12-3/TRBV12-4	TRBJ2-7	CASSLGGPGYEQYF	TGTGCCAGCAGTTTAGGGGGGCCAGGCTACGAGCAGTACTTC
-	many	TRBV7-2	TRBJ1-3	CASSFSWDTIYF	TGTGCCAGCAGCTTCTCGTGGGACACCATATATTTT
-	-	TRBV5-8	TRBJ2-1	CASSLSKGSSSYNEQFF	TGTGCCAGCAGCTTGTCGAAGGGGAGCAGCTCCTACAATGAGCAGTTCTTC
-	many	TRBV4-1	TRBJ2-1	CASSQGGLSYGKQFF	TGCGCCAGCAGCCAAGGGGGGCTTTCCTACGGAAAGCAGTTCTTC